Below, 17 T cell receptor beta chains from the same sample are listed, as sequenced in a study of CXCR3-negative and CXCR3-positive naive CD8 T cells. These TCRs are of unknown antigen specificity. Study findings and constraints: Hydrophobicity of TRB CDR3s was greater in CXCR3-positive naive cells than in CXCR3-negative naive cells.

Preparation of TRB cDNA libraries relied on 5' RACE carrying UMI labels. TCRdb re-called the 5' RACE reads, yielding one record per CDR3 amino acid sequence without DNA. The sample data list more than 80,000 distinct CDR3 sequences. The specimen sequenced was naive CXCR3+ CD8+ T cells from blood. Noted subset: CD45RO-CCR7+CD27+CD95- naive CD8+ T cells expressing CXCR3 (TNR3+). These receptor sequences come from a human donor in good health. Some clones in this sample may be carry-over from other donors' samples.

This chain links TRBV7-6 with TRBJ2-7; without DNA, the TCRdb call of TRBD1 cannot be checked. The CDR3 sequence is 19 residues long. Germline loops: CDR1 SGHVS, CDR2 FNYEAQ. The CDR3 protein is CASSRSGTGGFLDSYEQYF.

This chain links TRBV29-1 with TRBJ1-1. The CDR3 sequence is 13 residues long. CDR1 is SQVTM and CDR2 is ANQGSEA in the germline V gene. CDR3 sequence: CSVHEGTKTEAFF.

The chain's CDR3 is CASSNWLQGVDEQYF. This sequence joins TRBV21-1 and TRBJ2-7; TCRdb selects TRBD1, and the lack of DNA leaves this call unchecked. TRBV21-1 is tagged as a pseudogene. The CDR3 has 15 residues.

J is TRBJ1-1 and V is TRBV4-3. The CDR3 runs to 13 residues. Germline CDR1 reads LGHNA; CDR2 reads YSLEER. CDR3 residues: CASSMVRDTEAFF.

The gene calls are TRBV19 and TRBJ2-7; TCRdb selects TRBD2, and the lack of DNA leaves this call unchecked. The CDR3 loop spans 16 amino acids. The germline CDR1 and CDR2 sequences are LNHDA and SQIVND (reference sequence). This CDR3 reads CASSVRGGPEPYEQYF.

The rearrangement joins TRBV20-1 to TRBJ2-5; TCRdb's D call, TRBD1, is unchecked because there is no DNA. Germline-derived CDR1 and CDR2 are DFQATT and SNEGSKA (reference sequence). There are 15 residues in the CDR3. CDR3 sequence: CSAIPDGWYQETQYF.

The V and J genes are TRBV6-2 or TRBV6-3 and TRBJ2-7; the TCRdb call, TRBD1, lacks DNA for checking. The length of the CDR3 is 15 residues. Germline lookup yields CDR1 MNHEY and CDR2 SVGEGT. The CDR3 spells CASIPSGTGVYEQYF.

CDR3: CASSPLAGESYEQYF. The chain has TRBV11-1 and TRBJ2-7; lacking DNA, the TRBD2 call made by TCRdb goes unchecked. The CDR3 totals 15 residues. CDR1 and CDR2 from the germline V gene are SGHAT and FQDESV (reference sequence).

The gene calls are TRBV2 and TRBJ1-5; the D call of TRBD1 rests on TCRdb alone, since no DNA is present to check it. Germline V gene lookup returns CDR1 SNHLY and CDR2 FYNNEI. CDR3 size: 14 residues. CDR3 residues: CASSESRGLQPQHF.

The rearrangement joins TRBV20-1 to TRBJ2-5; the TCRdb call, TRBD2, lacks DNA for checking. CDR3 length: 13 residues. Germline-derived CDR1 and CDR2 are DFQATT and SNEGSKA (reference sequence). This CDR3 reads CSAKQGLQETQYF.

V usage is TRBV6-6 and J usage is TRBJ2-1; TCRdb reports TRBD2, a call that lacks DNA to check it against. The CDR3 is made up of 17 amino acids. Germline CDR1 reads MNHNY; CDR2 reads SVGAGI (reference sequence). The CDR3 sequence: CASSSYPGTSVYNEQIF.

V is TRBV27 and J is TRBJ1-1; the D call from TCRdb, TRBD1, cannot be confirmed without DNA. Per germline, CDR1 MNHEY and CDR2 SMNVEV (reference sequence). There are 16 residues in the CDR3. The CDR3: CASSKTGGWVNTEAFF.

The J gene is TRBJ1-1, the V gene TRBV5-6. The germline V gene has CDR1 SGHDT and CDR2 YYEEEE. CDR3 length: 15 amino acids. The CDR3 region is CASSLRGGLNTEAFF.

V usage is TRBV7-9 and J usage is TRBJ2-5; the TCRdb call, TRBD1, lacks DNA for checking. Germline V CDR1 and CDR2: SEHNR, FQNEAQ (reference sequence). The CDR3 sequence is 14 residues long. CDR3 protein: CASSPRDRQETQYF.

The chain couples TRBV4-1 to TRBJ2-1. This CDR3 is 12 amino acids long. Per germline, CDR1 MGHRA and CDR2 YSYEKL. CDR3 sequence reads: CASSLRVHEQFF.

The J gene is TRBJ2-1, the V gene TRBV5-1; TCRdb's assignment of TRBD1 cannot be checked, as there is no DNA. CDR3 length: 15 amino acids. Looked up from germline, CDR1 is SGHRS and CDR2 is YFSETQ. The CDR3 here is CASSLSGTGMNEQFF.

The V call is TRBV25-1, the J call TRBJ2-1; the TRBD1 assignment by TCRdb is unverifiable without DNA. CDR3 length equals 15 residues. Germline values: CDR1 MGHDK, CDR2 SYGVNS. The CDR3 here is CASSVTGIMIYEQFF.